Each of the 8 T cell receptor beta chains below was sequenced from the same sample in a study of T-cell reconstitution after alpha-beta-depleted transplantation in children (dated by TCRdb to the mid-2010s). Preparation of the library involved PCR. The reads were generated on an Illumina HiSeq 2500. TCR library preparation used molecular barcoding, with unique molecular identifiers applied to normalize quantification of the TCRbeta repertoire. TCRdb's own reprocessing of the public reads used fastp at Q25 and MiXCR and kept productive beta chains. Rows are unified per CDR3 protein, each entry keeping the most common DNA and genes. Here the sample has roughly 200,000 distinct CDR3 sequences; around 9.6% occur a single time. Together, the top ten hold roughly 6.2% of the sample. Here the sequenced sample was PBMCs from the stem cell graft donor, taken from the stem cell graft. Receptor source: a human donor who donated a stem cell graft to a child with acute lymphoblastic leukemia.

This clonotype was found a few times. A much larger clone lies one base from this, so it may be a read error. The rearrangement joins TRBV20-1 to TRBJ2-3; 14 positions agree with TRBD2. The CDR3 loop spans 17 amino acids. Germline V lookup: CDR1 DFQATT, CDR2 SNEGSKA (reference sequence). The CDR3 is CCARLAGGYLGGDTQYF. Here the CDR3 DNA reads TGCTGTGCGAGACTAGCGGGGGGGTACTTGGGTGGAGATACGCAGTATTTT.

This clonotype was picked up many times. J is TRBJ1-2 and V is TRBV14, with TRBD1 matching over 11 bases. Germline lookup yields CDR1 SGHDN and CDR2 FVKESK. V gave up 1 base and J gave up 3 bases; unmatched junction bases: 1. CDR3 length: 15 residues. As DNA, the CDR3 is TGTGCCAGCAGCCAAGGGACAGGGGGCGACTATGGCTACACCTTC. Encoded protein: CASSQGTGGDYGYTF.

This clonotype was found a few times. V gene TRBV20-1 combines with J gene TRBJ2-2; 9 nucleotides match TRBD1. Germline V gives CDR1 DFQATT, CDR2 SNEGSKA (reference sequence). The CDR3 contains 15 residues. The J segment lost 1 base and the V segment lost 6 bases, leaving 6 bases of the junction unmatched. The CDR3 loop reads CSARTGGQNTGELFF. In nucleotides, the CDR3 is TGCAGTGCGCGAACAGGGGGCCAGAACACCGGGGAGCTGTTTTTT.

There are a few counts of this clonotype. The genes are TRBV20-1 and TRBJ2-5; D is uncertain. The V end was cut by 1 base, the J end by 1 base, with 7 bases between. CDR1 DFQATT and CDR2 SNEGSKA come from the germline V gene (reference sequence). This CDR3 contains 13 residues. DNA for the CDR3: TGCAGTGCTAGAGCGGACCTCCAAGAGACCCAGTACTTC. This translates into CSARADLQETQYF.

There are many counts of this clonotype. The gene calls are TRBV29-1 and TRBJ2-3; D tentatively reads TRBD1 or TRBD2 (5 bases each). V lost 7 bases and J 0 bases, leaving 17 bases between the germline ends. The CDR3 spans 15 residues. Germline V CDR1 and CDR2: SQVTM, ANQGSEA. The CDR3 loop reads CSAADTKSSTDTQYF. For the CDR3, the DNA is TGCAGCGCAGCGGACACTAAATCTAGCACAGATACGCAGTATTTT.

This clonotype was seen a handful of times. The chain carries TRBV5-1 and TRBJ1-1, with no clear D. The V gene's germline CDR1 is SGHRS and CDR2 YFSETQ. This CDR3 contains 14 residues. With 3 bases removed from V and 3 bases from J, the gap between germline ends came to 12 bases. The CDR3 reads CASSYLQEDTEAFF. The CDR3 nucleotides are TGCGCCAGCAGCTACCTCCAAGAGGACACTGAAGCTTTCTTT.

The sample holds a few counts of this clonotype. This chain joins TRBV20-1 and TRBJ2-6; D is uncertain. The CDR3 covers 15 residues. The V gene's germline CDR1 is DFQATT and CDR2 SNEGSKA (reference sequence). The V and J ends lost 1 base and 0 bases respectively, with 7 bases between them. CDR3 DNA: TGCAGTGCTAGAGGGGCGAGCTCTGGGGCCAACGTCCTGACTTTC. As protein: CSARGASSGANVLTF.

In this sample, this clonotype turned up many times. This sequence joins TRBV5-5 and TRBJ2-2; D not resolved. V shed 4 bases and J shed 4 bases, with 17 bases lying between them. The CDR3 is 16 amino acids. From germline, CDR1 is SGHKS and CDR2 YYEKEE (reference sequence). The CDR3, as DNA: TGTGCCAGCAGCCCCGGTTATTTCGCGACCACCGGGGAGCTGTTTTTT. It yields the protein CASSPGYFATTGELFF.